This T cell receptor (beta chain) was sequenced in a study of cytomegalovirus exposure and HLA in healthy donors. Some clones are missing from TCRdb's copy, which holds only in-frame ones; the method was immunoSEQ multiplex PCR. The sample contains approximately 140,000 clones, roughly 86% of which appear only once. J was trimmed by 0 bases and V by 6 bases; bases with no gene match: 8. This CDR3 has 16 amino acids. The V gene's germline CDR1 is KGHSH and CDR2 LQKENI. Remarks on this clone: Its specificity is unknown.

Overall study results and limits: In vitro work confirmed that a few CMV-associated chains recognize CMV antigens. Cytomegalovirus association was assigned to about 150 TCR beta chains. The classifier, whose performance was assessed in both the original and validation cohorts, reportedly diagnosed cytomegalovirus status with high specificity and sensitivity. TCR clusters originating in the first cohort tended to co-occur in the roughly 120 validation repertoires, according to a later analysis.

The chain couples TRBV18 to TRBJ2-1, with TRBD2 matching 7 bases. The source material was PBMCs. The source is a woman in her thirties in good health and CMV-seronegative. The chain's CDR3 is CASSQTSPSSYNEQFF. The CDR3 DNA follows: TGTGCCAGCTCGCAGACTAGCCCTAGCTCCTACAATGAGCAGTTCTTC.